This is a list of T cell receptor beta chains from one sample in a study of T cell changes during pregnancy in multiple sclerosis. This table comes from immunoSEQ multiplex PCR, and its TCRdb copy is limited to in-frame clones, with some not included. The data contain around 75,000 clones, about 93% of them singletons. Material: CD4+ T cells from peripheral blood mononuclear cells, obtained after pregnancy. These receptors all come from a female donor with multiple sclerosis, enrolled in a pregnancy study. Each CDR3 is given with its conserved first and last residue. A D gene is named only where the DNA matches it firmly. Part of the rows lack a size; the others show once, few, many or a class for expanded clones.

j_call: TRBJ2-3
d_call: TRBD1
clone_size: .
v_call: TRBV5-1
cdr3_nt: TGCGCCAGCAGCTTACAGGGGTACACAGATACGCAGTATTTT
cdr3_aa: CASSLQGYTDTQYF

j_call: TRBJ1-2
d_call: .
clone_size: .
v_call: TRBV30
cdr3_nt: TGTGCCTGTACCCCGGGGAACACCTTC
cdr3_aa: CACTPGNTF

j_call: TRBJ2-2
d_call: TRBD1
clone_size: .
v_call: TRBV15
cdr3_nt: TGTGCCACCAGGGGACAGGGGGCCACCGGGGAGCTGTTTTTT
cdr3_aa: CATRGQGATGELFF

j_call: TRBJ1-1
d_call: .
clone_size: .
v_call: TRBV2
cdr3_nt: TGTGCCAGCAGCGGCACTGAAGCTTTCTTT
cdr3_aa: CASSGTEAFF

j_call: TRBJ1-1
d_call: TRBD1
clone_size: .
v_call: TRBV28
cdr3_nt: TGTGCCAGCAGTTTTTCAGGGGGACGCCGGGGCACTGAAGCTTTCTTT
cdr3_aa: CASSFSGGRRGTEAFF

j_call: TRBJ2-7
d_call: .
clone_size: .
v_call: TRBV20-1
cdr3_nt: TGCAGTGCTAGAGATCTGTACGAGCAGTACTTC
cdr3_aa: CSARDLYEQYF

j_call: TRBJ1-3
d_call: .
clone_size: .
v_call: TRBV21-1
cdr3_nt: TGTGCCAGCAGCAAAGCACTAAACACCATATATTTT
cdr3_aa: CASSKALNTIYF

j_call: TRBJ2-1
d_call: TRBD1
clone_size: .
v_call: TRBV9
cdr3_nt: TGTGCCAGCAGCGTAAGGGGGACAGGGGGCCTTAGCGGGAGGTTGGGCTCCTACAATGAGCAGTTCTTC
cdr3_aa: CASSVRGTGGLSGRLGSYNEQFF

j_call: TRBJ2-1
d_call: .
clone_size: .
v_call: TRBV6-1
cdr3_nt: TGTGCCAGTCTTAGACAGCGCGGTGAGCAGTTCTTC
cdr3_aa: CASLRQRGEQFF

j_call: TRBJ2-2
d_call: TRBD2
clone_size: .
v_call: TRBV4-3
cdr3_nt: TGCGCCAGCAGCCAAGACGGGAGGGCCCTCGGCGGGGAGCTGTTTTTT
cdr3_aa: CASSQDGRALGGELFF

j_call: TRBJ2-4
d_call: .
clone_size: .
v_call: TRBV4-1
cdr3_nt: TGCGCCAGCAGCCTGGGGGGATTGGACACAGCCAAAAACATTCAGTACTTC
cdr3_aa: CASSLGGLDTAKNIQYF

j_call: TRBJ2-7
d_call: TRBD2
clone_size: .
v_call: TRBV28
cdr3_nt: TGTGCCAGCAGTCTCCCCGGGACTAGCGGCTCCTACGAGCAGTACTTC
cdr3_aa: CASSLPGTSGSYEQYF

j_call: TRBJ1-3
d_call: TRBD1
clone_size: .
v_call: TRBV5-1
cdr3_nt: TGCGCCAGCAGCCCGACAGGGGAGTTTAGGTCTGGAAACACCATATATTTT
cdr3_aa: CASSPTGEFRSGNTIYF

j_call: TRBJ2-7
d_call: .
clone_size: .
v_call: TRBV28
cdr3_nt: TGTGCCAGCAGTTCTGGGGGCCTCCCCTACGAGCAGTACTTC
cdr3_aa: CASSSGGLPYEQYF

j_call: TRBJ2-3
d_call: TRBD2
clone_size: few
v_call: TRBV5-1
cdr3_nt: TGCGCCAGCAGCTTCCGTAGCGGGAGAGGGCCAGATACGCAGTATTTT
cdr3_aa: CASSFRSGRGPDTQYF

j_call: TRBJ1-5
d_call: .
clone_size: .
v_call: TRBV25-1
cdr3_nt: TGTGCCAGCAGTGAATCGACGGGGGGACAGCCCCAGCATTTT
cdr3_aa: CASSESTGGQPQHF

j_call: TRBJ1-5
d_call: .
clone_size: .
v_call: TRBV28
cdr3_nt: TGTGCCAGCTTTGGCAGGGCTTTGGATCAGCCCCAGCATTTT
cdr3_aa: CASFGRALDQPQHF

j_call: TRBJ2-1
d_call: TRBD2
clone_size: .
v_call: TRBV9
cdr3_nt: TGTGCCAGCAGCGTAGGTTGGCTAGCGGGAGGGTACAATGAGCAGTTCTTC
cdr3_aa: CASSVGWLAGGYNEQFF

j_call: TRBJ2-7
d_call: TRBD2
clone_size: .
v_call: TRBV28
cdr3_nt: TGTGCCAGCAGCCAAGGGACTAGCGGGCGAGGTGGGGAGCAGTACTTC
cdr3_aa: CASSQGTSGRGGEQYF

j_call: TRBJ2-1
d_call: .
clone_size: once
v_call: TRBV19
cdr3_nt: TGTGCCAGTAGTATACGGGACAACACCTACAATGAGCAGTTCTTC
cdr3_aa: CASSIRDNTYNEQFF

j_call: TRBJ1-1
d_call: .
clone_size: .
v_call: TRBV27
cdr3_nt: TGTGCCAGCAGTTTACTCCCGACATCTTCAGGGGCTTTCTTT
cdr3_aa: CASSLLPTSSGAFF

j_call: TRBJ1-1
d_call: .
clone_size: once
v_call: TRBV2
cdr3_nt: TGTGCCAGCGGGGCAGAGATGAACACTGAAGCTTTCTTT
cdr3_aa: CASGAEMNTEAFF

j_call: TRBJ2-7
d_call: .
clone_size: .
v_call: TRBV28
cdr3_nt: TGTGCCAGCAGTTCCCCGGCGGTCCCTACCTACGAGCAGTACTTC
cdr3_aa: CASSSPAVPTYEQYF

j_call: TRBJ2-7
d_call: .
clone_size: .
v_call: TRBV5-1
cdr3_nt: TGCGCCAGCAGCTTGGACGGGACTTCTAGTGTTGAGCAGTACTTC
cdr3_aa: CASSLDGTSSVEQYF

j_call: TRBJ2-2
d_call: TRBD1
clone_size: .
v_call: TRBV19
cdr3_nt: TGTGCCAGTAGTCCCCGGACAGGGGCCAACACCGGGGAGCTGTTTTTT
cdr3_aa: CASSPRTGANTGELFF

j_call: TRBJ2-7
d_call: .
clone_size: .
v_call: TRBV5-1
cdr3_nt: TGCGCCAGCACCGGCGGCAACGAGCAGTACTTC
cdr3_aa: CASTGGNEQYF

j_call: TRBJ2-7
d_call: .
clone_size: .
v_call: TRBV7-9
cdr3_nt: TGTGCCAGCAGCCGTGGACAGACCTACGAGCAGTACTTC
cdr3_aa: CASSRGQTYEQYF